These 27 T cell receptor beta chains came from one sample sequenced in a study of blood T cell repertoires in COVID-19. Measured with immunoSEQ multiplex PCR; TCRdb has only the in-frame clones, and not every one. The sample lists 200,000 to 300,000 clones, approximately 90% occurring once. The sequenced sample was peripheral blood. Receptors were obtained from a woman aged 30 to 39 with COVID-19, enrolled during active disease.

This chain connects TRBV29-1 to TRBJ2-3, with a possible D match to TRBD1 (5 bases). V dropped 6 bases and J dropped 0 bases, with 10 bases sitting between them. CDR3 length: 13 amino acids. Germline V gene lookup returns CDR1 SQVTM and CDR2 ANQGSEA. The CDR3 loop is CSVDRASTDTQYF. The CDR3 DNA follows: TGCAGCGTCGACAGAGCTAGCACAGATACGCAGTATTTT.

The rearrangement joins TRBV5-1 to TRBJ1-6; no firm D call. Germline V gene data show CDR1 as SGHRS and CDR2 as YFSETQ. This CDR3 contains 14 residues. V lost 0 bases and J lost 8, with 9 bases in between. In DNA, the CDR3 is TGCGCCAGCAGCTTGGACGGTACGGATTCACCCCTCCACTTT. It specifies CASSLDGTDSPLHF.

V gene TRBV4-2 combines with J gene TRBJ1-5, with a possible D match to TRBD1 (5 bases). With 4 bases removed from V and 0 bases from J, the gap between germline ends came to 10 bases. CDR1 and CDR2 (germline): LGHNA, YNFKEQ. The CDR3 is 15 residues long. As DNA, the CDR3 is TGTGCCAGCAGCCTCAGGGCCCGTAGCAATCAGCCCCAGCATTTT. Protein sequence: CASSLRARSNQPQHF.

The chain couples TRBV5-4 to TRBJ2-7; a possible D gene is TRBD1 (7 bases). The V gene's germline CDR1 is SGHNT and CDR2 YYREEE (reference sequence). CDR3 length equals 15 residues. Trimming stripped 4 bases from V and 2 bases from J, with 16 bases between. CDR3 sequence: CASSLRQGGPYEQYV. The CDR3 DNA sequence: TGTGCCAGCAGCCTAAGACAGGGAGGACCCTACGAGCAGTACGTC.

The rearrangement uses TRBV18 and TRBJ2-1, with TRBD1 matching over 9 bases. The CDR3 is 16 residues long. Germline assignment: CDR1 KGHSH and CDR2 LQKENI. The junction had 6 bases not matched to a gene; V was cut back by 0 bases and J by 6 bases. The CDR3 nucleotides are TGTGCCAGCTCACCACCGGGACAGGGAGGAGGCAATGAGCAGTTCTTC. It is translated as CASSPPGQGGGNEQFF. The variable domain in full, completed from reference TRBV18 and TRBJ2-1, reads NAGVMQNPRHLVRRRGQEARLRCSPMKGHSHVYWYRQLPEEGLKFMVYLQKENIIDESGMPKERFSAEFPKEGPSILRIQQVVRGDSAAYFCASSPPGQGGGNEQFFGPGTRLTVL.

The chain carries TRBV28 and TRBJ1-2; D not resolved. Trimming took off 6 bases at V and 6 bases at J, with 14 bases between the two ends. Germline V gives CDR1 MDHEN, CDR2 SYDVKM. This CDR3 has 13 residues. The DNA for the CDR3 is TGTGCCAGCAGACCTCGGGGTGCAAATGGCTACACCTTC. It yields the protein CASRPRGANGYTF.

The chain joins TRBV19 to TRBJ2-1; TRBD1 agrees at 8 bases. This CDR3 has 15 amino acids. From germline, CDR1 is LNHDA and CDR2 SQIVND (reference sequence). J lost 1 base, V lost 6 bases, and 5 bases had no gene match. The CDR3 coding sequence is TGTGCCAGTAGAAGGGGACAGGCGTCCTACAATGAGCAGTTCTTC. Its translation is CASRRGQASYNEQFF.

V usage is TRBV6-2 or TRBV6-3 and J usage is TRBJ1-1; D uncertain. V gave up 5 bases and J gave up 5 bases, with 15 bases separating them. Germline CDR1 MNHEY, CDR2 SVGEGT. There are 14 residues in the CDR3. In nucleotides, the CDR3 is TGTGCCAGCAGTAATTCCGCGGGAGGTACTGAAGCTTTCTTT. It translates to CASSNSAGGTEAFF.

The chain joins TRBV21-1 to TRBJ2-7; TRBD1 reflects the table's D call only, with no check against the DNA. TRBV21-1 is a documented pseudogene. The CDR3 runs to 10 residues. DNA of the CDR3: TGTGTAAGGGGTTGCTACGAGCAGTACTTC. It specifies CVRGCYEQYF.

The V gene is TRBV4-1, the J gene TRBJ2-5, with D possibly matching TRBD2 (5 bases). CDR3 length: 15 amino acids. CDR1 is MGHRA and CDR2 is YSYEKL in the germline V gene. The germline V and J ends were trimmed by 4 bases and 2 bases, with 14 bases remaining between them. The CDR3 loop reads CASSRIGNGQETQYF. As DNA, the CDR3 is TGCGCCAGCAGCCGGATCGGGAACGGGCAAGAGACCCAGTACTTC.

The genes are TRBV27 and TRBJ1-2, with D perhaps matching TRBD1 (5 bases). CDR1 is MNHEY, CDR2 SMNVEV, per germline (reference sequence). V lost 7 bases to trimming and J lost 8 bases, with 17 bases between them. This CDR3 comprises 13 residues. In DNA, the CDR3 is TGTGCCAGCACCCCTAGGGGCGGGGACGGCTACACCTTC. Protein product: CASTPRGGDGYTF.

The rearrangement joins TRBV19 to TRBJ1-1; 7 nucleotides line up with TRBD1. After removal of 7 bases from V and 5 bases from J, the junction contained 13 bases not matched to a gene. CDR3 length: 15 residues. The germline gives CDR1 LNHDA, CDR2 SQIVND (reference sequence). The CDR3 spells CASIPDRAVGTEAFF. CDR3 sequence (DNA): TGTGCCAGTATCCCAGACAGGGCGGTAGGAACTGAAGCTTTCTTT.

The chain employs TRBV19 and TRBJ1-3; the D is unclear. Germline V gene lookup returns CDR1 LNHDA and CDR2 SQIVND (reference sequence). CDR3 size: 9 residues. DNA for the CDR3: TGTGCGGGTTTAGCCACCATATATTTT. It yields the protein CAGLATIYF.

This sequence joins TRBV28 and TRBJ1-2; 8 bases fit TRBD1. Germline assignment: CDR1 MDHEN and CDR2 SYDVKM. The V gene end was trimmed by 5 bases and the J gene end by 3 bases; junction bases not matched to a gene: 14. The CDR3 is made up of 17 amino acids. The DNA of the CDR3 is TGTGCCAGCAGTCCGACCCCCGGGACAGGAAAGGACTATGGCTACACCTTC. This gives the protein CASSPTPGTGKDYGYTF.

The J gene is TRBJ2-1, the V gene TRBV27, with D perhaps matching TRBD2 (5 bases). The CDR3 length is 16 residues. Germline V gene lookup returns CDR1 MNHEY and CDR2 SMNVEV (reference sequence). Trimming stripped 2 bases from V and 8 bases from J, with 19 bases between. CDR3 nucleotide sequence: TGTGCCAGCAGTTTAGGAGCGGCTAGCAGGTGGTATGAGCAGTTCTTC. This gives the protein CASSLGAASRWYEQFF.

The gene calls are TRBV7-6 and TRBJ2-1; TRBD2 might be the D (6 bases). CDR1 and CDR2 from the germline V gene are SGHVS and FNYEAQ. This CDR3 is built from 16 residues. Trimming removed 0 bases at V and 2 bases at J, with 11 bases between. Here the CDR3 reads CASSLAWSSAYNEQFF. CDR3 in DNA: TGTGCCAGCAGCTTAGCGTGGTCTAGCGCCTACAATGAGCAGTTCTTC.

This clone was seen more than once but under ten times. The DNA for the CDR3 is TGTGCCAGCAGTTACTTATGGGACAGCTCCTACGAGCAGTACTTC. Its protein is CASSYLWDSSYEQYF. J is TRBJ2-7 and V is TRBV6-5, with 7 bases lining up with TRBD1. Germline V gene sequence: CDR1 MNHEY, CDR2 SVGAGI. CDR3 length: 15 amino acids. The ends lost 1 base at V and 0 bases at J; junction bases unmatched: 3.

The chain carries TRBV19 and TRBJ2-6; a possible D gene is TRBD1 (6 bases). The germline V gene has CDR1 LNHDA and CDR2 SQIVND (reference sequence). CDR3 length equals 19 residues. Trimming stripped 10 bases from V and 2 bases from J, with 27 bases between. Here the CDR3 DNA reads TGTGCCACTAAAGGGGGTATACAGGGATACACTGCTGGGGCCAACGTCCTGACTTTC. Translating it yields CATKGGIQGYTAGANVLTF.

This sequence joins TRBV5-1 and TRBJ1-1, with 7 positions matching TRBD1. Germline V gene sequence: CDR1 SGHRS, CDR2 YFSETQ. The CDR3 extends over 14 amino acids. Trimming at V came to 0 bases and at J to 7 bases, leaving 6 bases not matched to a gene. The CDR3 loop is CASSLVGTVFEAFF. The CDR3 DNA sequence: TGCGCCAGCAGCTTGGTAGGGACAGTTTTTGAAGCTTTCTTT.

The chain couples TRBV4-2 to TRBJ2-5; 8 bases line up with TRBD2. Germline CDR1 reads LGHNA; CDR2 reads YNFKEQ. V gave up 4 bases and J gave up 5 bases; unmatched junction bases: 9. The CDR3 runs 15 residues. The CDR3: CASSLLSGGLETQYF. The CDR3 DNA reads as TGTGCCAGCAGCCTCTTATCGGGGGGGCTTGAGACCCAGTACTTC.

The rearrangement links TRBV10-3 to TRBJ1-2; 9 nucleotides line up with TRBD1. The CDR3 is 15 amino acids. Germline V gene sequence: CDR1 ENHRY, CDR2 SYGVKD. The J segment lost 3 bases and the V segment lost 3 bases, leaving 5 bases of the junction unmatched. The CDR3 nucleotides are TGTGCCATCAGTGATATCAGGACAGGGGACTATGGCTACACCTTC. Translated: CAISDIRTGDYGYTF.

The chain carries TRBV24-1 and TRBJ2-2; tentatively, D is TRBD1 (5 bases). The CDR3 covers 17 residues. V was clipped by 3 bases and J by 4 bases, with 17 bases between them. The germline gives CDR1 KGHDR, CDR2 SFDVKD. The CDR3 here is CATSDVAPRVLTGELFF. DNA for the CDR3: TGTGCCACCAGTGATGTAGCCCCCAGGGTTCTCACCGGGGAGCTGTTTTTT.

The chain carries TRBV6-5 and TRBJ2-4; D is possibly TRBD2 (7 bases). This CDR3 contains 14 residues. Trimming left V 8 bases short and J 3 bases short, with 14 bases between. The germline gives CDR1 MNHEY, CDR2 SVGAGI. The chain's CDR3 is CASGGASDKNIQYF. CDR3 nucleotides: TGTGCCAGCGGGGGGGCCTCCGACAAAAACATTCAGTACTTC.

The gene calls are TRBV6-6 and TRBJ2-2; 7 bases match TRBD1. CDR3 length: 18 amino acids. Trimming removed 5 bases from V and 2 bases from J; junction bases left unmatched: 14. Germline CDR1 MNHNY, CDR2 SVGAGI (reference sequence). This CDR3 reads CASSLTGDETRNTGELFF. CDR3 in DNA: TGTGCCAGCAGTCTAACAGGGGACGAAACAAGAAACACCGGGGAGCTGTTTTTT.

This chain links TRBV4-2 with TRBJ2-7, with no clear D. This CDR3 region has 14 residues. CDR1 is LGHNA, CDR2 YNFKEQ, per germline. V shed 0 bases and J shed 0 bases, with 6 bases lying between them. The CDR3, as DNA: TGTGCCAGCAGCCAAGATAAGCTCTCCTACGAGCAGTACTTC. It codes for CASSQDKLSYEQYF.

V and J are TRBV7-2 and TRBJ1-4; D remains unclear. V shed 5 bases and J shed 8 bases, with 6 bases lying between them. CDR1 is SGHTA, CDR2 FQGNSA, per germline. There are 11 residues in the CDR3. The CDR3 loop reads CASSQQEKLFF. The CDR3 DNA reads TGTGCCAGCAGCCAACAGGAAAAACTGTTTTTT. Full variable domain (outside the CDR3, taken from reference TRBV7-2 and TRBJ1-4): GAGVSQSPSNKVTEKGKDVELRCDPISGHTALYWYRQSLGQGLEFLIYFQGNSAPDKSGLPSDRFSAERTGGSVSTLTIQRTQQEDSAVYLCASSQQEKLFFGSGTQLSVL.

The chain has TRBV7-9 and TRBJ2-1; TRBD1 is a possible D gene (5 bases). The CDR3 contains 13 residues. Deletions cut 5 bases from V and 4 bases from J, with 9 bases between. CDR1 and CDR2 (germline): SEHNR, FQNEAQ (reference sequence). This CDR3 is CASSPTVYNEQFF. Written as DNA, the CDR3 is TGTGCCAGCAGCCCGACAGTGTACAATGAGCAGTTCTTC.